The TCR beta chain under discussion was sequenced for a study of T cell repertoires in cytomegalovirus infection. Study-wide context: Matching HLA type and CMV infection were both indicated by public TCR beta signatures.

Worth noting for this clonotype: Its antigen is unknown.

One entry per CDR3 protein results from TCRdb running MiXCR on the reads. The repertoire holds about 110,000 distinct CDR3 sequences, with around 28% as singletons. General observations from the study: There were HLA-C-restricted CMV-specific TCR beta clonotypes dominating the ex vivo response. Cumulative frequency (of public TCR beta family members) identified carriers of CMV plus the relevant HLA.

V shed 6 bases, J shed 3 bases, and the junction held 8 bases outside the gene matches. Per germline, CDR1 MNHEY and CDR2 SVGEGT. This CDR3 has 15 residues. This TCR was recovered from a human donor in good health (CMV status not recorded). Some clones in this sample may be carry-over from other donors' samples. The sequences come from CD8+ T cells from cultured PBMCs, collected from culture after CMV antigen stimulation. The gene calls are TRBV6-2 or TRBV6-3 and TRBJ2-1; 7 bases are a match to TRBD1. The DNA for the CDR3 is TGTGCCAGCAGCGAGGGGGACAGCAACTACAATGAGCAGTTCTTC. Translated: CASSEGDSNYNEQFF.